This TCR beta chain was recorded in a study of regulatory T cells in long-lasting Graves disease. Overall study context: Less than 3 months of antithyroid drugs had been taken by newly diagnosed Graves' patients.

This clonotype came up a few times. Time point of the sample: newly diagnosed GD, antithyroid drugs for less than 3 months. The TCR library was prepared using RNA isolated from PBMCs. V lost 8 bases to trimming and J lost 0 bases, with 14 bases between them. Germline V gives CDR1 KGHSH, CDR2 LQKENI. The CDR3 runs 15 residues. To make TCR beta libraries, researchers used iRepertoire HTBI primers and Arm-PCR of CDR3 regions. TCRdb re-called the multiplex PCR reads with MiXCR, one entry per CDR3 protein. The profile shows 200,000 to 250,000 distinct CDR3 sequences, around 19% of them singletons. The sample also formed part of further work on T cells in Graves' hyperthyroidism and ophthalmopathy.

The TCR was taken from a woman in her 30s with Graves disease. Sequences were derived from peripheral blood mononuclear cells (PBMCs), sampled at new diagnosis, from a patient treated with antithyroid drugs. The rearrangement links TRBV18 to TRBJ1-3; possibly TRBD1 for D (5 bases). In DNA form, the CDR3 reads TGTGCCAGCCTAGGGTTGGGACCCTCTGGAAACACCATATATTTT. Its protein is CASLGLGPSGNTIYF.